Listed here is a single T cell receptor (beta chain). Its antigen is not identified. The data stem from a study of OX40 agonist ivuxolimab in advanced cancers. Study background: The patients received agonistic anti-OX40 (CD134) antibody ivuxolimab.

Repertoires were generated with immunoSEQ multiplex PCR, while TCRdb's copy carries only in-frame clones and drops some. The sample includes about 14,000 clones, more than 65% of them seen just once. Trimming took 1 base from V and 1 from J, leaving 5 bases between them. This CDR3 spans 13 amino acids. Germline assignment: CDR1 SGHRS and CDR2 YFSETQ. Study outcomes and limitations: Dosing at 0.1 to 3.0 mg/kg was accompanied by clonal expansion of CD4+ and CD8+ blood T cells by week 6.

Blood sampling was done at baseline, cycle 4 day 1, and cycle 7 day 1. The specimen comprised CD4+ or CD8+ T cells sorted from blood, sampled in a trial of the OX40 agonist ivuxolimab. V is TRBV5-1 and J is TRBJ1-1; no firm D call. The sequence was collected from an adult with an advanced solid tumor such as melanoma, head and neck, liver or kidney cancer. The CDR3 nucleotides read TGCGCCAGCAGCTTGTTACAGAACACTGAAGCTTTCTTT. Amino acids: CASSLLQNTEAFF.